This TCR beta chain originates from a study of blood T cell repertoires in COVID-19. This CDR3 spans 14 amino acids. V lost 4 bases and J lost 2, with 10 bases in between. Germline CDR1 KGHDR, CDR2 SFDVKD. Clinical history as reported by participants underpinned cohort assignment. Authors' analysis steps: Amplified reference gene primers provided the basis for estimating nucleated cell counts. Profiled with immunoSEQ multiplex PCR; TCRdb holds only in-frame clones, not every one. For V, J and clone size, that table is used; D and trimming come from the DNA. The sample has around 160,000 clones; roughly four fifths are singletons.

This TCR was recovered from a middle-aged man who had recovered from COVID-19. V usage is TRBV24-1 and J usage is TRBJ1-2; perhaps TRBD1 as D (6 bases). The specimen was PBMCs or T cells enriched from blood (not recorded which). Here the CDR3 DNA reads TGTGCCACCAGTGACGCGACAGGCAACTATGGCTACACCTTC. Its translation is CATSDATGNYGYTF.